The 19 T cell receptor beta chains reported below all come from one sample, sequenced in a study of blood T cell repertoires in COVID-19. Clones were read by immunoSEQ multiplex PCR, and TCRdb kept only the in-frame ones, dropping some. The data hold 130,000 or so clones, with 80% observed a single time. The sample comprised peripheral blood. All receptors derive from a man aged 60 to 69 with active or convalescent COVID-19.

The V and J genes are TRBV25-1 and TRBJ2-6, with D possibly TRBD2 on 6 matching bases. This CDR3 is 17 amino acids long. CDR1 is MGHDK and CDR2 is SYGVNS in the germline V gene. Trimming pared 3 bases from V and 3 bases from J, leaving 15 bases between. The CDR3 loop reads CASSETGVAFGANVLTF. The CDR3 DNA follows: TGTGCCAGCAGTGAGACGGGGGTAGCGTTTGGGGCCAACGTCCTGACTTTC.

The chain couples TRBV27 to TRBJ2-1; 12 nucleotides match TRBD2. The CDR3 contains 15 residues. Germline-derived CDR1 and CDR2 are MNHEY and SMNVEV (reference sequence). J gave up 6 bases and V 3 bases, and 3 bases lay outside the gene matches. The CDR3 sequence is CASSLRLAGVNEQFF. DNA for the CDR3: TGTGCCAGCAGTTTGCGACTAGCGGGAGTCAATGAGCAGTTCTTC.

This clone was observed a single time. V is TRBV7-6 and J is TRBJ2-1; perhaps TRBD2 as D (5 bases). The CDR3 loop spans 17 amino acids. Looked up from germline, CDR1 is SGHVS and CDR2 is FNYEAQ. Trimming took off 2 bases at V and 1 base at J, with 15 bases between the two ends. The DNA of the CDR3 is TGTGCCAGCAGCTTACGGCAGACTACGTCTTCCTACAATGAGCAGTTCTTC. Protein sequence: CASSLRQTTSSYNEQFF.

The gene calls are TRBV24-1 and TRBJ2-3; D might be TRBD1 (5 bases). V was clipped by 3 bases and J by 4 bases, with 7 bases between them. The length of the CDR3 is 13 residues. CDR1 KGHDR and CDR2 SFDVKD come from the germline V gene. CDR3 sequence reads: CATSDLGPDTQYF. CDR3 nucleotide sequence: TGTGCCACCAGTGATCTGGGGCCAGATACGCAGTATTTT.

The chain links TRBV19 to TRBJ1-1; possibly TRBD1 for D (6 bases). Trimming stripped 6 bases from V and 10 bases from J, with 21 bases between. Germline CDR1 LNHDA, CDR2 SQIVND (reference sequence). This CDR3 is built from 14 residues. The CDR3 spells CASRPDLRGTRAFF. CDR3 in DNA: TGTGCCAGTAGACCTGACCTCAGGGGTACACGAGCTTTCTTT. Together with reference TRBV19 and TRBJ1-1, the CDR3 gives the full variable domain: DGGITQSPKYLFRKEGQNVTLSCEQNLNHDAMYWYRQDPGQGLRLIYYSQIVNDFQKGDIAEGYSVSREKKESFPLTVTSAQKNPTAFYLCASRPDLRGTRAFFGQGTRLTVV.

The chain employs TRBV5-4 and TRBJ1-2, with D unclear. The CDR3 length is 14 residues. The V and J ends lost 0 bases and 6 bases respectively, with 12 bases between them. The V gene's germline CDR1 is SGHNT and CDR2 YYREEE (reference sequence). The CDR3 sequence is CASSLGEGVNGYTF. The CDR3, as DNA: TGTGCCAGCAGCTTGGGCGAGGGAGTGAATGGCTACACCTTC.

The V and J genes are TRBV28 and TRBJ2-7; 8 bases are a match to TRBD1. In germline, CDR1 is MDHEN, CDR2 SYDVKM. The CDR3 is made up of 12 amino acids. V shed 8 bases, J shed 7 bases, and the junction held 7 bases outside the gene matches. CDR3: CASRQGAREQYF. CDR3 nucleotide sequence: TGTGCCAGCCGCCAGGGGGCGAGGGAGCAGTACTTC.

The chain has TRBV6-5 and TRBJ2-3; D might be TRBD1 (6 bases). The V gene lost 9 bases and the J gene lost 3 bases, with 10 bases spanning the gap. From germline, CDR1 is MNHEY and CDR2 SVGAGI. There are 12 residues in the CDR3. CDR3 residues: CASRQVTDTQYF. In DNA form, the CDR3 reads TGTGCCAGTAGACAGGTTACAGATACGCAGTATTTT.

V usage is TRBV7-2 and J usage is TRBJ2-5; 11 bases fit TRBD2. The CDR3 spans 17 residues. From germline, CDR1 is SGHTA and CDR2 FQGNSA. V lost 1 base, J lost 0 bases, and 4 bases stayed unmatched. The CDR3 here is CASSLGASGRNQETQYF. CDR3 coding DNA: TGTGCCAGCAGCTTAGGGGCTAGCGGGAGGAACCAAGAGACCCAGTACTTC.

V usage is TRBV11-2 and J usage is TRBJ2-5; D perhaps matches TRBD1 (6 bases). CDR3 length equals 13 residues. Germline V gives CDR1 SGHAT, CDR2 FQNNGV. V lost 8 bases, J lost 5 bases, and 15 bases lay in between. The CDR3 coding sequence is TGTGCCAGCGAAACGGCAGGGGAGGAGACCCAGTACTTC. Its translation is CASETAGEETQYF.

This chain connects TRBV19 to TRBJ1-5; D gene uncertain. Trimming removed 6 bases at V and 6 bases at J, with 12 bases between. Germline V CDR1 and CDR2: LNHDA, SQIVND (reference sequence). This CDR3 comprises 13 residues. CDR3 nucleotides: TGTGCCAGTAGCCGAGCTCGGGGTCAGCCCCAGCATTTT. Amino acid sequence: CASSRARGQPQHF.

The chain is built from TRBV19 and TRBJ1-2; 8 bases are shared with TRBD1. Germline loops: CDR1 LNHDA, CDR2 SQIVND (reference sequence). The CDR3 length is 14 residues. V lost 7 bases and J lost 4; bases outside the gene matches: 8. The CDR3 coding sequence is TGTGCCAGTACCCCCGACAGGGGTGCCTATGGCTACACCTTC. Translated: CASTPDRGAYGYTF.

V is TRBV21-1 and J is TRBJ2-7; no check of the table's D call, TRBD2, against the DNA was made. TRBV21-1 is assigned pseudogene status. This CDR3 contains 16 residues. CDR3 nucleotides: TGTGCCAGCAGCGAAATCCCCAAGCGGCCATCCTACGAGCAGTACTTC. Its translation: CASSEIPKRPSYEQYF.

The genes are TRBV28 and TRBJ1-2; D unclear. From germline, CDR1 is MDHEN and CDR2 SYDVKM. The CDR3 loop spans 12 amino acids. Trimming stripped 2 bases from V and 4 bases from J, with 5 bases between. The CDR3 DNA reads as TGTGCCAGCAGTTTAGCCAGCTATGGCTACACCTTC. This sequence encodes CASSLASYGYTF.

This clone has a handful of counts. The chain employs TRBV5-4 and TRBJ2-3; 10 bases agree with TRBD2. The germline V gene encodes CDR1 SGHNT and CDR2 YYREEE (reference sequence). V lost 1 base to trimming and J lost 4 bases; unmatched junction nucleotides: 6. CDR3 length equals 16 residues. CDR3 nucleotide sequence: TGTGCCAGCAGCTTGAGTGCTAGCGGGAGCGCAGATACGCAGTATTTT. This translates into CASSLSASGSADTQYF. Complete variable domain (other parts from reference TRBV5-4 and TRBJ2-3): ETGVTQSPTHLIKTRGQQVTLRCSSQSGHNTVSWYQQALGQGPQFIFQYYREEENGRGNFPPRFSGLQFPNYSSELNVNALELDDSALYLCASSLSASGSADTQYFGPGTRLTVL.

The chain joins TRBV12-3 or TRBV12-4 to TRBJ1-3; D is perhaps TRBD1 (5 bases). V lost 3 bases, J lost 4 bases, and 7 bases lay in between. The CDR3 is made up of 13 amino acids. As DNA, the CDR3 is TGTGCCAGCAGTTTGACAGAAGGAAACACCATATATTTT. Encoded protein: CASSLTEGNTIYF.

The chain recombines TRBV5-4 with TRBJ2-1; tentative D call: TRBD1 (7 bases). The V gene lost 1 base and the J gene lost 4 bases, with 12 bases spanning the gap. The CDR3 extends over 15 amino acids. The V gene's germline CDR1 is SGHNT and CDR2 YYREEE (reference sequence). The CDR3 spells CASSLPGGSYNEQFF. CDR3 nucleotide sequence: TGTGCCAGCAGCTTGCCAGGGGGGTCTTACAATGAGCAGTTCTTC.

V gene TRBV14 combines with J gene TRBJ2-7; D not certain. The V gene lost 4 bases and the J gene lost 6 bases, with 7 bases spanning the gap. Germline CDR1 SGHDN, CDR2 FVKESK. CDR3 length: 11 residues. The CDR3 DNA sequence: TGTGCCAGCAGCCCTGGGCCCGAGCAGTACTTC. Amino acid sequence: CASSPGPEQYF.

CDR3 protein: CASSREGETQYF. The CDR3 DNA follows: TGTGCCAGCAGCCGGGAGGGAGAGACCCAGTACTTC. This chain links TRBV4-2 with TRBJ2-5; 7 bases fit TRBD2. V gave up 4 bases and J gave up 4 bases; unmatched junction bases: 0. Germline V gene lookup returns CDR1 LGHNA and CDR2 YNFKEQ. CDR3 size: 12 residues.